This T cell receptor beta chain was sequenced for a study of shared clonotypes between healthy human individuals. Study observations and caveats: Sequencing depth was a factor that was expected to affect clonotype sharing among donors.

CDR1 and CDR2 from the germline V gene are SGHRS and YFSETQ. The CDR3 covers 15 residues. Losses at the gene ends were 2 bases for V and 3 bases for J; bases not matched to a gene: 1. Original processing methods: Because ImmunoSEQ provided only junction sequences with no quality scores, the filtering differed. Measured with immunoSEQ multiplex PCR; TCRdb has only the in-frame clones, and not every one. That table is the source of V, J and clone size, and D and trimming were worked out from the DNA. The repertoire includes some 2.1 million clones, roughly 95% of them detected once, and 0.1% to 0.15% sits in the top ten. Healthy HIV-negative adults with no recent acute infections or vaccinations were recruited as donors. Details on this clone: Its antigen is unknown. Other DNA sequences in this sample translate to the same CDR3.

Sample: naive CD4+ T cells sorted from blood. Noted subset: CD45RA+ positively selected. This sequence joins TRBV5-1 and TRBJ2-1; 11 bases fit TRBD2. This sequence was found in a man aged 18 to 30 in good health. Here the CDR3 reads CASSLGLAGYNEQFF. CDR3 bases: TGCGCCAGCAGCTTAGGACTAGCGGGCTACAATGAGCAGTTCTTC.